The 28 T cell receptor beta chains below were found in one sample sequenced in a study of Ad26.COV2.S vaccination and SARS-CoV-2 variants. TCRdb's table, derived via immunoSEQ multiplex PCR, lists solely in-frame clones and lacks some. This sample has approximately 480,000 clones, with around 88% found just once. Treatment meaning: about 20 received Ad26.COV2.S at low or high dose, single or two shots; about 5 received placebo; per-sample allocation not given. Samples were taken on day 63 after the first vaccine or placebo injection. This specimen was peripheral blood, taken in a trial of Ad26.COV2.S vaccine versus placebo. The receptors originated from a person between 18 and 59 years old who received the Ad26.COV2.S COVID-19 vaccine or a placebo.

The chain combines TRBV7-8 with TRBJ2-1; 9 nucleotides match TRBD2. V dropped 5 bases and J dropped 3; count of bases not matched to a gene: 8. This CDR3 contains 16 residues. Per germline, CDR1 SGHVS and CDR2 FQNEAQ. As DNA, the CDR3 is TGTGCCAGCAGCCGGGACGCGGGAGGGCACTACAATGAGCAGTTCTTC. Protein sequence: CASSRDAGGHYNEQFF.

The rearrangement uses TRBV7-8 and TRBJ1-2, with 8 bases that match TRBD1. The V gene's germline CDR1 is SGHVS and CDR2 FQNEAQ. V lost 1 base to trimming and J lost 6 bases; unmatched junction nucleotides: 1. The CDR3 consists of 13 residues. The CDR3 here is CASSLDRGDGYTF. The DNA for the CDR3 is TGTGCCAGCAGCTTAGACAGGGGGGATGGCTACACCTTC.

The V call is TRBV2, the J call TRBJ1-2; the D is unclear. The CDR3 covers 13 residues. Per the germline V gene, CDR1 is SNHLY and CDR2 is FYNNEI. Trimming cost V 4 bases and J 0 bases, with 6 bases left between them. CDR3 sequence reads: CASSVQPNYGYTF. The CDR3 region has the DNA TGTGCCAGCAGTGTACAGCCTAACTATGGCTACACCTTC.

The chain recombines TRBV9 with TRBJ2-3; TRBD2 matches at 10 bases. This CDR3 region has 17 residues. The V gene end was trimmed by 4 bases and the J gene end by 5 bases; junction bases not matched to a gene: 13. Per germline, CDR1 SGDLS and CDR2 YYNGEE. CDR3 protein: CASSRGLSGRAEDTQYF. DNA for the CDR3: TGTGCCAGCAGCCGGGGCTTGAGCGGGAGGGCCGAAGATACGCAGTATTTT.

The gene calls are TRBV7-9 and TRBJ2-6; D unresolved. The CDR3 sequence is 16 residues long. Trimming pared 5 bases from V and 0 bases from J, leaving 11 bases between. CDR1 is SEHNR, CDR2 FQNEAQ, per germline (reference sequence). The DNA of the CDR3 is TGTGCCAGCAGCCCTTCGTTCTTCTCTGGGGCCAACGTCCTGACTTTC. It is translated as CASSPSFFSGANVLTF.

The V call is TRBV19, the J call TRBJ2-2; 7 nucleotides agree with TRBD1. The germline V gene encodes CDR1 LNHDA and CDR2 SQIVND (reference sequence). CDR3 length: 15 residues. V gave up 6 bases and J gave up 0 bases; unmatched junction bases: 4. CDR3 loop: CASRPGQTNTGELFF. In nucleotides, the CDR3 is TGTGCCAGTAGACCGGGACAGACGAACACCGGGGAGCTGTTTTTT. The complete variable domain, with remaining parts taken from reference TRBV19 and TRBJ2-2, reads DGGITQSPKYLFRKEGQNVTLSCEQNLNHDAMYWYRQDPGQGLRLIYYSQIVNDFQKGDIAEGYSVSREKKESFPLTVTSAQKNPTAFYLCASRPGQTNTGELFFGEGSRLTVL.

The chain recombines TRBV27 with TRBJ2-1; D unclear. With 4 bases removed from V and 6 bases from J, the gap between germline ends came to 19 bases. The CDR3 runs to 16 residues. From germline, CDR1 is MNHEY and CDR2 SMNVEV (reference sequence). The CDR3 loop is CASSSILRRAGNEQFF. The CDR3 DNA reads TGTGCCAGCAGTTCCATACTAAGAAGGGCAGGCAATGAGCAGTTCTTC.

The chain uses TRBV12-3 or TRBV12-4 and TRBJ1-2; D uncertain. V lost 5 bases and J lost 11, with 18 bases in between. The CDR3 sequence is 13 residues long. As DNA, the CDR3 is TGTGCCAGCAGTCCGGGCCGGGGAGGTTTGTACACCTTC. Its translation: CASSPGRGGLYTF.

The chain recombines TRBV19 with TRBJ2-1; 8 positions match TRBD2. The ends lost 5 bases at V and 3 bases at J; junction bases unmatched: 9. CDR3 length: 16 amino acids. Germline loops: CDR1 LNHDA, CDR2 SQIVND (reference sequence). The CDR3 here is CASSERIAGYYNEQFF. CDR3 nucleotides: TGTGCCAGTAGTGAGCGGATAGCGGGATACTACAATGAGCAGTTCTTC.

The chain has TRBV5-6 and TRBJ2-3; D is ambiguous. Germline CDR1 is SGHDT and CDR2 is YYEEEE. With 2 bases removed from V and 2 bases from J, the gap between germline ends came to 3 bases. The CDR3 totals 12 residues. For the CDR3, the DNA is TGTGCCAGCAGCTTAAACACAGATACGCAGTATTTT. Protein product: CASSLNTDTQYF.

The rearrangement links TRBV5-4 to TRBJ1-2; D call uncertain. This CDR3 has 15 residues. Trimming cost V 4 bases and J 0 bases, with 13 bases left between them. The germline CDR1 and CDR2 sequences are SGHNT and YYREEE (reference sequence). The CDR3 here is CASSTLGLANYGYTF. CDR3 in DNA: TGTGCCAGCAGCACGTTGGGTTTGGCTAACTATGGCTACACCTTC.

A word on this clone: Other DNA sequences in the sample encode the same CDR3. V usage is TRBV9 and J usage is TRBJ1-1; unclear D gene. Trimming left V 0 bases short and J 0 bases short, with 3 bases between. The CDR3 has 13 amino acids. Germline loops: CDR1 SGDLS, CDR2 YYNGEE. The CDR3 region has the DNA TGTGCCAGCAGCGTAGGGATGAACACTGAAGCTTTCTTT. This encodes CASSVGMNTEAFF.

The CDR3 DNA is TGTGCCAGCAGCGAGGGGACAGGGGGTTCCTACGAGCAGTACTTC. Translated, it gives CASSEGTGGSYEQYF. This chain connects TRBV9 to TRBJ2-7, with 11 bases lining up with TRBD1. CDR1 is SGDLS and CDR2 is YYNGEE in the germline V gene. The CDR3 totals 15 residues. Trimming took 3 bases from V and 1 from J; bases not matched to a gene: 3.

The gene calls are TRBV7-2 and TRBJ1-3; maybe TRBD1 (6 bases). The CDR3 consists of 14 residues. The V end lost 5 bases, the J end lost 4 bases, and 12 bases lay between the germline ends. The germline V gene encodes CDR1 SGHTA and CDR2 FQGNSA. CDR3 sequence reads: CASSAQGSGNTIYF. In DNA, the CDR3 is TGTGCCAGCAGCGCCCAGGGGTCGGGAAACACCATATATTTT.

This clone was seen only once. The gene calls are TRBV6-2 or TRBV6-3 and TRBJ2-1; 7 bases match TRBD1. Trimming at V came to 2 bases and at J to 12 bases, leaving 13 bases not matched to a gene. The CDR3 has 15 residues. Germline values: CDR1 MNHEY, CDR2 SVGEGT. The CDR3 region has the DNA TGTGCCAGCAGTTACGGACAGGTACCCCGGATTGGGCAGTTCTTC. As protein: CASSYGQVPRIGQFF.

This sequence joins TRBV29-1 and TRBJ2-2, with 7 bases that match TRBD2. V lost 4 bases, J lost 6 bases, and 5 bases stayed unmatched. The CDR3 is 13 amino acids. CDR1 and CDR2 (germline): SQVTM, ANQGSEA. CDR3 protein: CSVAAGVSGELFF. The CDR3 region has the DNA TGCAGCGTTGCGGCGGGAGTGTCCGGGGAGCTGTTTTTT.

The gene calls are TRBV6-2 or TRBV6-3 and TRBJ2-7; TRBD2 matches at 8 bases. The CDR3 length is 15 residues. Germline values: CDR1 MNHEY, CDR2 SVGEGT. V shed 6 bases, J shed 4 bases, and the junction held 11 bases outside the gene matches. The CDR3 protein is CASSPRASGLYEQYF. As DNA, the CDR3 is TGTGCCAGCAGCCCCCGGGCTAGCGGGTTGTACGAGCAGTACTTC.

The table lists this clone with a count of one. J is TRBJ1-4 and V is TRBV7-3; the D is unclear. CDR1 SGHTA and CDR2 FQGTGA come from the germline V gene. CDR3 size: 13 residues. V was pared by 5 bases and J by 8 bases, with 12 bases between. The CDR3 DNA reads as TGTGCCAGCAGCGTGAACCCAAGGGAAAAACTGTTTTTT. Translating gives CASSVNPREKLFF.

The rearrangement joins TRBV6-5 to TRBJ2-7; 12 positions agree with TRBD2. The V and J ends lost 5 bases and 3 bases, in that order; junction bases with no gene match: 5. The germline CDR1 and CDR2 sequences are MNHEY and SVGAGI. This CDR3 region has 15 residues. As DNA, the CDR3 is TGTGCCAGCAGTCCCCTGACTAGCGGGAGCTACGAGCAGTACTTC. This gives the protein CASSPLTSGSYEQYF.

This clone was counted between two and nine times. The chain carries TRBV9 and TRBJ2-7; D remains ambiguous. Per the germline V gene, CDR1 is SGDLS and CDR2 is YYNGEE. V lost 7 bases to trimming and J lost 3 bases, with 5 bases between them. CDR3 length: 10 amino acids. The CDR3 nucleotides are TGTGCCAGCGGCGACTACGAGCAGTACTTC. It codes for CASGDYEQYF.

The J gene is TRBJ1-1, the V gene TRBV30; D gene uncertain. The V and J ends lost 2 bases and 10 bases respectively, with 5 bases between them. The germline gives CDR1 GTSNPN, CDR2 SVGIG (reference sequence). The CDR3 covers 9 residues. The DNA of the CDR3 is TGTGCCTGGAGTAAAGGAGCTTTCTTT. This translates into CAWSKGAFF.

The chain recombines TRBV4-3 with TRBJ2-3; 7 bases align to TRBD2. The CDR3 spans 15 residues. Germline CDR1 reads LGHNA; CDR2 reads YSLEER. Germline trimming cut 1 base from V and 4 bases from J; bases unmatched to any gene: 5. Here the CDR3 DNA reads TGCGCCAGCAGCCAAGGACTAGCCGTGGCAGATACGCAGTATTTT. It is translated as CASSQGLAVADTQYF.

This clone has a handful of counts. The rearrangement links TRBV7-8 to TRBJ1-6; D remains unclear. CDR3 length: 13 amino acids. Germline lookup yields CDR1 SGHVS and CDR2 FQNEAQ. The V end was cut by 7 bases, the J end by 8 bases, with 12 bases between. In nucleotides, the CDR3 is TGTGCCAGCAATGACCGGATGGATTCACCCCTCCACTTT. It is translated as CASNDRMDSPLHF.

The V call is TRBV7-9, the J call TRBJ2-7; D unresolved. V was pared by 5 bases and J by 3 bases, with 8 bases between. The germline V gene has CDR1 SEHNR and CDR2 FQNEAQ (reference sequence). The CDR3 contains 12 residues. This CDR3 reads CASSRRNYEQYF. In nucleotides, the CDR3 is TGTGCCAGCAGCCGAAGAAACTACGAGCAGTACTTC.

The chain recombines TRBV9 with TRBJ2-1; weak D call: TRBD1 (6 bases). Per the germline V gene, CDR1 is SGDLS and CDR2 is YYNGEE. This CDR3 region has 12 residues. V dropped 7 bases and J dropped 6 bases, with 11 bases sitting between them. CDR3 coding DNA: TGTGCCAGCGGAGTACAGGGCAATGAGCAGTTCTTC. It codes for CASGVQGNEQFF.

The V call is TRBV30, the J call TRBJ1-2; tentatively, D is TRBD1 (6 bases). The CDR3 spans 8 residues. CDR1 is GTSNPN and CDR2 is SVGIG in the germline V gene (reference sequence). This CDR3 is CRGEGYTF. CDR3 DNA: TGTAGGGGGGAGGGCTACACCTTC.

This chain connects TRBV7-9 to TRBJ2-2; 14 bases agree with TRBD2. The junction had 5 bases not matched to a gene; V was cut back by 4 bases and J by 4 bases. This CDR3 has 17 amino acids. Germline CDR1 is SEHNR and CDR2 is FQNEAQ (reference sequence). CDR3 bases: TGTGCCAGCAGCTACGGACTAGCGGGAGGTTTCACCGGGGAGCTGTTTTTT. As protein: CASSYGLAGGFTGELFF. The full variable domain, its missing parts supplied by reference TRBV7-9 and TRBJ2-2, is DTGVSQNPRHKITKRGQNVTFRCDPISEHNRLYWYRQTLGQGPEFLTYFQNEAQLEKSRLLSDRFSAERPKGSFSTLEIQRTEQGDSAMYLCASSYGLAGGFTGELFFGEGSRLTVL.

The chain couples TRBV28 to TRBJ2-7, with 12 bases that match TRBD2. The CDR3 extends over 16 amino acids. J gave up 6 bases and V 6 bases, and 12 bases lay outside the gene matches. Germline assignment: CDR1 MDHEN and CDR2 SYDVKM. CDR3 in amino acids: CASSSPLASGRGEQYF. The DNA for the CDR3 is TGTGCCAGCAGCTCCCCCCTCGCTAGCGGGAGGGGCGAGCAGTACTTC.